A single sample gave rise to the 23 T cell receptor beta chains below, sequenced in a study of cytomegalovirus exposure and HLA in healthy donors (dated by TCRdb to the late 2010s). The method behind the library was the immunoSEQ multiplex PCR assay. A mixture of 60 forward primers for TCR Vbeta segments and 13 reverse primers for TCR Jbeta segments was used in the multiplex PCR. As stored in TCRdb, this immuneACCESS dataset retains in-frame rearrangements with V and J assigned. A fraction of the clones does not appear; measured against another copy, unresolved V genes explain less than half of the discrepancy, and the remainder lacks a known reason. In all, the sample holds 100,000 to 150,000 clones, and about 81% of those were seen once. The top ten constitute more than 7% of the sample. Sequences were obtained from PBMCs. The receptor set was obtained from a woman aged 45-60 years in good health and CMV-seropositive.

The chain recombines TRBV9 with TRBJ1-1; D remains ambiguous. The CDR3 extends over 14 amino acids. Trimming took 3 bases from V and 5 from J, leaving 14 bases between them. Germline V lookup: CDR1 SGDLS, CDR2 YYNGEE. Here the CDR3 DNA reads TGTGCCAGCAGCGGGGAGGACGGGGTTACTGAAGCTTTCTTT. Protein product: CASSGEDGVTEAFF.

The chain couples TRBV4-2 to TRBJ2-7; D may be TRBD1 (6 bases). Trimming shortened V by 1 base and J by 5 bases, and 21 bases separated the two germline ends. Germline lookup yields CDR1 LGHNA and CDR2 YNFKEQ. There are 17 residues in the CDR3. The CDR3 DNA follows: TGTGCCAGCAGCCAAGTTGAAGGCTTTAGGACAGATGACGAGCAGTACTTC. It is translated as CASSQVEGFRTDDEQYF.

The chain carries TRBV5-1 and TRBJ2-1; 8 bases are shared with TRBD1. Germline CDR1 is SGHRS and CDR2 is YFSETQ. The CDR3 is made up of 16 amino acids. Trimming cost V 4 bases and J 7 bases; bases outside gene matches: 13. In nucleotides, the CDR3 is TGCGCCAGCAGCAGAGGACAGGGATTAGCGCAGAATGAGCAGTTCTTC. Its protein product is CASSRGQGLAQNEQFF. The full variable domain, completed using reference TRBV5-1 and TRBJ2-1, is KAGVTQTPRYLIKTRGQQVTLSCSPISGHRSVSWYQQTPGQGLQFLFEYFSETQRNKGNFPGRFSGRQFSNSRSEMNVSTLELGDSALYLCASSRGQGLAQNEQFFGPGTRLTVL.

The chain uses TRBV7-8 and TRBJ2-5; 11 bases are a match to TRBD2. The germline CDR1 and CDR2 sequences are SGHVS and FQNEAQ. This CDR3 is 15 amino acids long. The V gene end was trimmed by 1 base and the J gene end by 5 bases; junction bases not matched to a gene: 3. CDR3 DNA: TGTGCCAGCAGCTTAGTACTAGCGGGGGTGGAGACCCAGTACTTC. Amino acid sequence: CASSLVLAGVETQYF.

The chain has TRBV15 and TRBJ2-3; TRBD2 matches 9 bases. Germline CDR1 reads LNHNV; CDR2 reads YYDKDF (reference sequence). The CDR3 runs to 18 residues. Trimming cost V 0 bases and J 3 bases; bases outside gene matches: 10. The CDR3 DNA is TGTGCCACCAGCAGAGATGGGATAGCGGGAGCATGGACAGATACGCAGTATTTT. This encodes CATSRDGIAGAWTDTQYF.

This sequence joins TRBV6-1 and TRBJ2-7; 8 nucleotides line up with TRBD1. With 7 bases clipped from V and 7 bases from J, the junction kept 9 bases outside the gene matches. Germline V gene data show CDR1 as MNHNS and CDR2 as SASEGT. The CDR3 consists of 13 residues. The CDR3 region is CASTAGQAREQYF. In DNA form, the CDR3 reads TGTGCCAGCACGGCGGGACAGGCGCGGGAGCAGTACTTC.

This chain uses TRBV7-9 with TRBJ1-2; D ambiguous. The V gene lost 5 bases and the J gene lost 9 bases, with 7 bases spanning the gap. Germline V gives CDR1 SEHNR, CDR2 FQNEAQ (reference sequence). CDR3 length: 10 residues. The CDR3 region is CASSGGSYTF. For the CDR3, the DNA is TGTGCCAGCAGCGGAGGGAGCTACACCTTC. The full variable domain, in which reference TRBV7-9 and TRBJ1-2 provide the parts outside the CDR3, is DTGVSQNPRHKITKRGQNVTFRCDPISEHNRLYWYRQTLGQGPEFLTYFQNEAQLEKSRLLSDRFSAERPKGSFSTLEIQRTEQGDSAMYLCASSGGSYTFGSGTRLTVV.

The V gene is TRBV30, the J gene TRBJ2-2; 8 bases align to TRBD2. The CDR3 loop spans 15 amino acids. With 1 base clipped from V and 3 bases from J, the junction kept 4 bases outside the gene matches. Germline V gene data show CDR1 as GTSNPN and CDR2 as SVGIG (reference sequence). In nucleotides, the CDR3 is TGTGCCTGGAGTGCCACTAGCGGTTACACCGGGGAGCTGTTTTTT. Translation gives CAWSATSGYTGELFF.

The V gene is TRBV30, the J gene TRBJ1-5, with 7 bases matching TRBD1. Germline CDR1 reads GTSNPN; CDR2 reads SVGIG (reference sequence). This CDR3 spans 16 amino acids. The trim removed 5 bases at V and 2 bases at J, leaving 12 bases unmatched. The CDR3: CAWPRGDSDCNQPQHF. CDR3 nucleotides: TGTGCCTGGCCAAGGGGGGACAGCGACTGCAATCAGCCCCAGCATTTT.

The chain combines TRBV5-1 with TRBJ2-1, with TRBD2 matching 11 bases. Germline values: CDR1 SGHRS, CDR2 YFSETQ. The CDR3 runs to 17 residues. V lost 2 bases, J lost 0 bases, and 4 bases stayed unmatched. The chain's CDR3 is CASSLGTSGLSYNEQFF. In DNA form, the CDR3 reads TGCGCCAGCAGCTTAGGGACTAGCGGACTCTCCTACAATGAGCAGTTCTTC.

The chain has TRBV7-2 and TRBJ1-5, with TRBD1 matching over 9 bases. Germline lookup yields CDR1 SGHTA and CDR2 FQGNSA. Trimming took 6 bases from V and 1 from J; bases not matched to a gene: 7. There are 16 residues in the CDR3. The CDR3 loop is CASRSDRGLSNQPQHF. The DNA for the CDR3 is TGTGCCAGCAGATCAGACAGGGGGTTAAGCAATCAGCCCCAGCATTTT.

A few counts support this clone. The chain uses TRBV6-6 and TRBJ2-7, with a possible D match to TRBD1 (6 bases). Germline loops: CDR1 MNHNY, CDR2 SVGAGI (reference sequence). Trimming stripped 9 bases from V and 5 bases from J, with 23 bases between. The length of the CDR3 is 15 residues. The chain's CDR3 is CASSFSGEGGNEQYF. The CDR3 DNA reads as TGTGCCAGTTCCTTCTCCGGGGAAGGGGGTAACGAGCAGTACTTC.

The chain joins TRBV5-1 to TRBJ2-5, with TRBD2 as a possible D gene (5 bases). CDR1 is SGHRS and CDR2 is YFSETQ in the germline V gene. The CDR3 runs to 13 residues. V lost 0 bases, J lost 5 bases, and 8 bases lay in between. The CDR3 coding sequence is TGCGCCAGCAGCTTGGGGTGGGAGGAGACCCAGTACTTC. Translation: CASSLGWEETQYF.

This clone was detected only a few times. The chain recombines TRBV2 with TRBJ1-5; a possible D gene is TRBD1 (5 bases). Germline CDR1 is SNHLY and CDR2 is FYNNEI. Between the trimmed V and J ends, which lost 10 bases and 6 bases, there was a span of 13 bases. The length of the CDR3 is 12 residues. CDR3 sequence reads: CANLGEAQPQHF. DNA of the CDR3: TGTGCCAACCTAGGGGAGGCTCAGCCCCAGCATTTT.

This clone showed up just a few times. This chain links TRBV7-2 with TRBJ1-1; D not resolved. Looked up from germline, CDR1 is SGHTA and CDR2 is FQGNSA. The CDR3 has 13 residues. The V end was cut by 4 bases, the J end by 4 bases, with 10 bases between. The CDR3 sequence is CASSSPTPTEAFF. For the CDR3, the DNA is TGTGCCAGCAGCTCCCCTACCCCCACTGAAGCTTTCTTT. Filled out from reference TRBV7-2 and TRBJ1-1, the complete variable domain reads GAGVSQSPSNKVTEKGKDVELRCDPISGHTALYWYRQSLGQGLEFLIYFQGNSAPDKSGLPSDRFSAERTGGSVSTLTIQRTQQEDSAVYLCASSSPTPTEAFFGQGTRLTVV.

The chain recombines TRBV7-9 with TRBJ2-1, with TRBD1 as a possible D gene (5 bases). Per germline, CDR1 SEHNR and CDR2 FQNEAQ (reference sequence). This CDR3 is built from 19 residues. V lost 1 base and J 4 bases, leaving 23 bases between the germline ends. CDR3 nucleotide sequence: TGTGCCAGCAGCTTAGAGGGGCCCCTCTTCCGGGCTATATACAATGAGCAGTTCTTC. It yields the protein CASSLEGPLFRAIYNEQFF.

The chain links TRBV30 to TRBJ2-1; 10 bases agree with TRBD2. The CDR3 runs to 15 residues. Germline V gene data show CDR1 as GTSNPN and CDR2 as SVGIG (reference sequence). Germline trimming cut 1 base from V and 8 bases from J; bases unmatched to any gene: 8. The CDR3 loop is CAWSGPGTSVDEQFF. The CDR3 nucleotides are TGTGCCTGGAGTGGTCCCGGGACTAGCGTTGATGAGCAGTTCTTC. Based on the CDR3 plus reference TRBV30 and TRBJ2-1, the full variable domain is SQTIHQWPATLVQPVGSPLSLECTVEGTSNPNLYWYRQAAGRGLQLLFYSVGIGQISSEVPQNLSASRPQDRQFILSSKKLLLSDSGFYLCAWSGPGTSVDEQFFGPGTRLTVL.

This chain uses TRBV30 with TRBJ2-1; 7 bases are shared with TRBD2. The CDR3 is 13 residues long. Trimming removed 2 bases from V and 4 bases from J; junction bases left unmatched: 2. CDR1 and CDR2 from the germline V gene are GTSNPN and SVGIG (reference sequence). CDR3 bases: TGTGCCTGGAGTAACGGGGGGTACAATGAGCAGTTCTTC. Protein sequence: CAWSNGGYNEQFF. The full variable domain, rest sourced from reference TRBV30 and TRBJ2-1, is SQTIHQWPATLVQPVGSPLSLECTVEGTSNPNLYWYRQAAGRGLQLLFYSVGIGQISSEVPQNLSASRPQDRQFILSSKKLLLSDSGFYLCAWSNGGYNEQFFGPGTRLTVL.

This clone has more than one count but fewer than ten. The CDR3 sequence is CASSEVGQGFYEQYF. DNA of the CDR3: TGTGCCAGCAGTGAAGTGGGACAGGGATTCTACGAGCAGTACTTC. J is TRBJ2-7 and V is TRBV6-1; TRBD1 matches 9 bases. There are 15 residues in the CDR3. J lost 3 bases, V lost 1 base, and 4 bases had no gene match. Germline CDR1 is MNHNS and CDR2 is SASEGT.

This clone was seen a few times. The CDR3 reads CASSQGSSNQPQHF. For the CDR3, the DNA is TGTGCCAGCTCACAAGGGAGTAGCAATCAGCCCCAGCATTTT. The chain employs TRBV18 and TRBJ1-5, with D hard to call. Germline V gene data show CDR1 as KGHSH and CDR2 as LQKENI. There are 14 residues in the CDR3. Trimming took off 4 bases at V and 0 bases at J, with 7 bases between the two ends. Together with reference TRBV18 and TRBJ1-5, the CDR3 gives the full variable domain: NAGVMQNPRHLVRRRGQEARLRCSPMKGHSHVYWYRQLPEEGLKFMVYLQKENIIDESGMPKERFSAEFPKEGPSILRIQQVVRGDSAAYFCASSQGSSNQPQHFGDGTRLSIL.

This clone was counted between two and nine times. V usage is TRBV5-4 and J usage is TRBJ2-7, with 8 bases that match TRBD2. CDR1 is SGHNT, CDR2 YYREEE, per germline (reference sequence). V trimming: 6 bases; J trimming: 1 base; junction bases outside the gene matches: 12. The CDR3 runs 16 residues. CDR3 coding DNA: TGTGCCAGCACTCAAGACGGGGGGGGCGCTTCCTACGAGCAGTACTTC. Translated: CASTQDGGGASYEQYF. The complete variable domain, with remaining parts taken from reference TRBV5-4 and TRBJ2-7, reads ETGVTQSPTHLIKTRGQQVTLRCSSQSGHNTVSWYQQALGQGPQFIFQYYREEENGRGNFPPRFSGLQFPNYSSELNVNALELDDSALYLCASTQDGGGASYEQYFGPGTRLTVT.

CDR3 residues: CASGPNSYNSPLHF. The DNA of the CDR3 is TGTGCCAGCGGGCCCAACTCCTATAATTCACCCCTCCACTTT. The chain employs TRBV27 and TRBJ1-6, with D unclear. Germline lookup yields CDR1 MNHEY and CDR2 SMNVEV (reference sequence). The CDR3 is 14 residues long. Trimming pared 8 bases from V and 0 bases from J, leaving 8 bases between.

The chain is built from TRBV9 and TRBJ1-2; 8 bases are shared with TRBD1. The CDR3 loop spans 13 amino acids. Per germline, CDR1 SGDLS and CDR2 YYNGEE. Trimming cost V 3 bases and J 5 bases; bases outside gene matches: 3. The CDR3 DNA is TGTGCCAGCAGCGGGACAGGGTGGTATGGCTACACCTTC. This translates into CASSGTGWYGYTF.